This T cell receptor (beta chain) originates from a study of blood T cell repertoires in COVID-19. Study in general: Spain, Italy and the United States supplied samples that represented acute and convalescent COVID-19.

Participants spanned ages about 18 to 95 years and resided in some 22 US areas. Participant-reported clinical history was the basis for cohort assignment. The authors' processing: Amplification of reference gene primers was used by the study to estimate nucleated cell counts. Sequenced by immunoSEQ multiplex PCR; TCRdb stores in-frame clones only, minus some. That table supplies the V and J calls and clone size; D and trimming were determined from the DNA. The table has about 320,000 clones, over 75% seen once. The sequence derives from a woman aged 18-29 years who had recovered from COVID-19. The sequencing input was PBMCs or T cells enriched from blood (not recorded which).

CDR3 in amino acids: CASSFPREGSNEKLFF. The DNA for the CDR3 is TGCGCCAGCAGCTTCCCCAGGGAGGGCAGCAATGAAAAACTGTTTTTT. V gene TRBV5-1 combines with J gene TRBJ1-4; TRBD1 is a possible D gene (5 bases). The CDR3 is made up of 16 amino acids. Trimming cost V 2 bases and J 5 bases, with 16 bases left between them. The germline V gene encodes CDR1 SGHRS and CDR2 YFSETQ.